This is a list of T cell receptor beta chains from one sample in a study of blood T cell repertoires in COVID-19. The table came from immunoSEQ multiplex PCR; TCRdb's copy has only in-frame clones and leaves some out. The sample has about 270,000 clones; approximately 83% are singletons. The sample consisted of peripheral blood. The receptor source for this set is a woman aged 70-85 years with acute or convalescent COVID-19. The CDR3 runs from the conserved cysteine through the conserved F or W. D genes are given only for firm matches. Clone size, where shown, is once, few, many, or a class for clones that have expanded.

TRBJ2-5	TRBD2	-	TRBV2	CASSDTSGQETQYF	TGTGCCAGCAGCGATACTAGCGGTCAAGAGACCCAGTACTTC
TRBJ1-2	TRBD1	-	TRBV29-1	CSVGSGQAYGYTF	TGCAGCGTCGGCTCGGGACAGGCCTATGGCTACACCTTC
TRBJ2-3	TRBD2	-	TRBV5-1	CASSLLAGGPMATDTQYF	TGCGCCAGCAGCTTACTAGCGGGGGGGCCTATGGCAACAGATACGCAGTATTTT
TRBJ1-3	TRBD1	-	TRBV14	CASSLLGQGLSGGNTIYF	TGTGCCAGCAGCCTCCTTGGACAGGGTCTCTCGGGCGGAAACACCATATATTTT
TRBJ2-1	TRBD2	-	TRBV5-1	CASNVGLAGNIGEQFF	TGCGCCAGCAACGTCGGACTAGCGGGGAATATCGGTGAGCAGTTCTTC
TRBJ2-3	TRBD1	-	TRBV7-8	CASSLRQGWTDTQYF	TGTGCCAGCAGCTTAAGACAGGGTTGGACAGATACGCAGTATTTT
TRBJ2-4	-	-	TRBV7-8	CASSSGDGKNIQYF	TGTGCCAGCAGCTCCGGGGATGGCAAAAACATTCAGTACTTC
TRBJ2-4	-	-	TRBV19	CASSITENIQYF	TGTGCCAGTAGTATTACAGAAAACATTCAGTACTTC
TRBJ1-1	-	-	TRBV9	CASSGARGRAEAFF	TGTGCCAGCAGCGGAGCACGGGGTCGGGCTGAAGCTTTCTTT
TRBJ2-7	-	-	TRBV5-1	CASSLALGGSYEQYF	TGCGCCAGCAGCTTGGCCTTGGGAGGCTCCTACGAGCAGTACTTC
TRBJ1-1	-	once	TRBV9	CASSEMSQSGAFF	TGTGCCAGCAGCGAGATGTCACAATCGGGAGCTTTCTTT
TRBJ2-2	TRBD1	-	TRBV6-1	CASSEGGGRVGQGDTGELFF	TGTGCCAGCAGTGAAGGAGGCGGTCGGGTGGGACAGGGGGACACCGGGGAGCTGTTTTTT
TRBJ2-2	TRBD1	few	TRBV3-1/TRBV3-2	CASSHAGTATGELFF	TGTGCCAGCAGCCACGCCGGGACAGCGACCGGGGAGCTGTTTTTT
TRBJ2-7	TRBD2	-	TRBV15	CATSSRGGTYEQYF	TGTGCCACCAGCAGCCGGGGGGGAACCTACGAGCAGTACTTC
TRBJ2-7	TRBD2	-	TRBV20-1	CSASFRLAGSYEQYF	TGCAGTGCTAGTTTCAGACTAGCGGGCAGCTACGAGCAGTACTTC
TRBJ2-3	-	-	TRBV5-5	CASSLDRAVTDTQYF	TGTGCCAGCAGCTTGGACAGGGCGGTCACAGATACGCAGTATTTT
TRBJ1-2	-	few	TRBV12-3/TRBV12-4	CASSWRGTGYTF	TGTGCCAGCAGTTGGAGGGGAACGGGCTACACCTTC
TRBJ2-2	-	-	TRBV5-1	CASSLVGRTAGELFF	TGCGCCAGCAGCTTGGTTGGTCGGACAGCCGGGGAGCTGTTTTTT
TRBJ1-2	-	once	TRBV6-5	CASKGYYGYTF	TGTGCCAGCAAGGGGTACTATGGCTACACCTTC
TRBJ2-2	-	-	TRBV7-9	CASTRGRTQSPLAELFF	TGTGCCAGCACCCGGGGGAGGACTCAGTCCCCTCTTGCGGAGCTGTTTTTT
TRBJ1-5	TRBD1	-	TRBV5-1	CASSPFTGEGQPQHF	TGCGCCAGCAGCCCATTTACAGGGGAAGGCCAGCCCCAGCATTTT
TRBJ1-4	TRBD1	-	TRBV3-1/TRBV3-2	CASSQGGQRNEKLFF	TGTGCCAGCAGCCAAGGGGGACAGAGGAATGAAAAACTGTTTTTT
TRBJ2-1	-	-	TRBV19	CASTSRGLQVDNEQFF	TGTGCCAGTACTTCCCGGGGACTGCAAGTCGACAATGAGCAGTTCTTC
TRBJ1-1	TRBD1	few	TRBV5-6	CASSLWDRVEAFF	TGTGCCAGCAGCTTGTGGGACAGGGTTGAAGCTTTCTTT
TRBJ1-1	-	few	TRBV7-9	CASSTKTGSLTEAFF	TGTGCCAGCAGCACAAAAACAGGGTCTCTCACTGAAGCTTTCTTT
TRBJ1-6	-	-	TRBV5-4	CASSLGGRDDSPLHF	TGTGCCAGCAGCTTAGGAGGGAGGGACGATTCACCCCTCCACTTT
TRBJ2-7	-	-	TRBV6-5	CASSYQQVIMDEQYF	TGTGCCAGCAGTTACCAACAGGTCATTATGGACGAGCAGTACTTC
TRBJ2-6	TRBD2	-	TRBV19	CASSILGAGGSSGANVLTF	TGTGCCAGTAGTATATTGGGGGCGGGAGGGAGCTCTGGGGCCAACGTCCTGACTTTC
TRBJ2-7	-	-	TRBV20-1	CSAAGTYEQYF	TGCAGTGCTGCCGGGACCTACGAGCAGTACTTC
TRBJ2-1	-	-	TRBV3-1/TRBV3-2	CASSQGAGTYNEQFF	TGTGCCAGCAGCCAAGGTGCAGGTACCTACAATGAGCAGTTCTTC
TRBJ2-7	-	-	TRBV12-3/TRBV12-4	CASSGTTLYEQYF	TGTGCCAGCAGTGGGACAACCCTCTACGAGCAGTACTTC
TRBJ1-2	TRBD1	-	TRBV6-1	CASSEQGQGNGYTF	TGTGCCAGCAGTGAACAGGGACAGGGGAATGGCTACACCTTC
TRBJ2-5	-	-	TRBV3-1/TRBV3-2	CASSPYVQETQYF	TGTGCCAGCAGCCCGTATGTGCAAGAGACCCAGTACTTC
TRBJ1-1	TRBD1	-	TRBV13	CASSPKYRGGNTEAFF	TGTGCCAGCAGCCCAAAGTACAGGGGCGGGAACACTGAAGCTTTCTTT
TRBJ2-6	-	once	TRBV18	CASSPVSHSGSGANVLTF	TGTGCCAGCTCACCGGTCAGTCACTCGGGATCTGGGGCCAACGTCCTGACTTTC
TRBJ2-6	-	-	TRBV3-1/TRBV3-2	CASSPKTGSGANVLTF	TGTGCCAGCAGCCCGAAGACGGGCTCTGGGGCCAACGTCCTGACTTTC
TRBJ1-2	-	-	TRBV5-1	CASSLALPQYGYTF	TGCGCCAGCAGCTTGGCCCTGCCTCAGTATGGCTACACCTTC
TRBJ2-7	TRBD1	-	TRBV20-1	CSAVTGAEQYF	TGCAGTGCCGTAACAGGGGCCGAGCAGTACTTC
TRBJ1-3	-	-	TRBV3-1/TRBV3-2	CASSQDPSFSGNTIYF	TGTGCCAGCAGCCAAGATCCTAGTTTCTCTGGAAACACCATATATTTT
TRBJ2-3	-	-	TRBV6-5	CASRRAAESQSQYF	TGTGCCAGCAGGAGGGCAGCGGAATCCCAATCGCAGTATTTT
TRBJ2-1	TRBD1	-	TRBV15	CATSAYRGDGEQFF	TGTGCCACCAGCGCCTACAGGGGAGACGGGGAGCAGTTCTTC
TRBJ1-1	-	-	TRBV5-1	CASSFIAGMNTEAFF	TGCGCCAGCAGCTTTATCGCAGGAATGAACACTGAAGCTTTCTTT
TRBJ2-3	-	-	TRBV7-8	CASSPTTGSTDTQYF	TGTGCCAGCAGCCCAACGACGGGGAGCACAGATACGCAGTATTTT
TRBJ2-3	TRBD2	-	TRBV4-1	CASSQGGLAGGGTDTQYF	TGCGCCAGCAGCCAGGGCGGGTTAGCGGGGGGCGGCACAGATACGCAGTATTTT
TRBJ1-2	TRBD1	once	TRBV25-1	CASSATGEPYGYTF	TGTGCCAGCAGTGCAACAGGGGAGCCCTATGGCTACACCTTC
TRBJ1-6	-	many	TRBV4-1	CASSLEGTRSPLHF	TGCGCCAGCAGCCTCGAGGGAACGCGTTCACCCCTCCACTTT
TRBJ2-7	TRBD2	-	TRBV5-1	CASSLVPSGGFGEQYF	TGCGCCAGCAGCTTGGTCCCTAGCGGGGGGTTTGGCGAGCAGTACTTC